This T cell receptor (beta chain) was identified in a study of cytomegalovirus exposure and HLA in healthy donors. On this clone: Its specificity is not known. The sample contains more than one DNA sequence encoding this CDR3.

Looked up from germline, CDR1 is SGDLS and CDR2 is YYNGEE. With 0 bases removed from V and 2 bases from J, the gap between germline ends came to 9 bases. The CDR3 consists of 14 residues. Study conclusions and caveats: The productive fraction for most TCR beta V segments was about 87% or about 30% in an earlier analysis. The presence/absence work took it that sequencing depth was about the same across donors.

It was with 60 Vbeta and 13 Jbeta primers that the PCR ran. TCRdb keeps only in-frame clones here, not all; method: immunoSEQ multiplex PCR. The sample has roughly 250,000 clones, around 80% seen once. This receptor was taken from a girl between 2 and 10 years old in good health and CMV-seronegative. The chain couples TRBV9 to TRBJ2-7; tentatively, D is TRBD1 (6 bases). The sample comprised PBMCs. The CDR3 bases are TGTGCCAGCAGCGTAGATGGGGGCACCTACGAGCAGTACTTC. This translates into CASSVDGGTYEQYF.